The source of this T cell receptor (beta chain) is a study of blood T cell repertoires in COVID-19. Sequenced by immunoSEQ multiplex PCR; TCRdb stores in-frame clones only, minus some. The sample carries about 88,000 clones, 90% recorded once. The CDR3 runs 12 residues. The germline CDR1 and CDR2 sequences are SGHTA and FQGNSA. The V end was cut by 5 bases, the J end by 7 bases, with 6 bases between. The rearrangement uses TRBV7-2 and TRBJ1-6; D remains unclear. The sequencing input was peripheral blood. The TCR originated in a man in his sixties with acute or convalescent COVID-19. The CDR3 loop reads CASSLPNSPLHF. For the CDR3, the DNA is TGTGCCAGCAGCCTACCGAATTCACCCCTCCACTTT.